Below are 8 T cell receptor beta chains sequenced from a single sample in a study of blood T cell repertoires in COVID-19. The protocol was immunoSEQ multiplex PCR, while the TCRdb copy is restricted to in-frame clones and leaves out a portion. The sample lists about 210,000 clones, 80% to 85% occurring once. Sequences were obtained from peripheral blood. These receptors originate from a woman of 80 years or more with COVID-19, enrolled during active disease.

The rearrangement uses TRBV6-5 and TRBJ1-4; D call uncertain. V lost 8 bases and J lost 7, with 14 bases in between. Germline CDR1 MNHEY, CDR2 SVGAGI. There are 13 residues in the CDR3. CDR3 nucleotide sequence: TGTGCCAGCTCGCTAGGAACCGTTGAAAAACTGTTTTTT. Residues: CASSLGTVEKLFF.

The chain combines TRBV6-1 with TRBJ2-7, with no clear D. With 0 bases removed from V and 4 bases from J, the gap between germline ends came to 10 bases. CDR3 length equals 14 residues. CDR1 and CDR2 (germline): MNHNS, SASEGT. CDR3 sequence reads: CASSEALHEYEQYV. In nucleotides, the CDR3 is TGTGCCAGCAGTGAAGCCCTCCACGAGTACGAGCAGTACGTC.

This clone has a single count. The junction does not match germline at one end; this may be a read error. The rearrangement joins TRBV7-7 to TRBJ2-1; 9 bases match TRBD2. Germline V gene data show CDR1 as SSHAT and CDR2 as FNYEAQ (reference sequence). CDR3 length: 14 residues. CDR3 DNA: TGTGCTAGCAGCTTGACCAGCGGGGGGAATGAGCAGTTCTTC. Residues: CASSLTSGGNEQFF.

The chain couples TRBV5-1 to TRBJ2-3; 9 bases fit TRBD2. J gave up 0 bases and V 5 bases, and 4 bases lay outside the gene matches. The germline V gene has CDR1 SGHRS and CDR2 YFSETQ. CDR3 size: 15 residues. Written as DNA, the CDR3 is TGCGCCAGCAGGCGGACTAGCGAGAGCACAGATACGCAGTATTTT. Residues: CASRRTSESTDTQYF.

The chain uses TRBV28 and TRBJ1-1; D possibly corresponds to TRBD1 (5 bases). Trimming cost V 2 bases and J 7 bases, with 8 bases left between them. The CDR3 has 12 residues. The V gene's germline CDR1 is MDHEN and CDR2 SYDVKM. CDR3 DNA sequence: TGTGCCAGCAGTTTAAGGCAGGGTGAAGCTTTCTTT. Its translation is CASSLRQGEAFF.

This clone was recorded once. This sequence joins TRBV3-1 (or the pseudogene TRBV3-2) and TRBJ2-1, with 8 bases identical to TRBD1. This CDR3 comprises 13 residues. The J segment lost 5 bases and the V segment lost 8 bases, leaving 5 bases of the junction unmatched. Germline CDR1 reads LGHDT; CDR2 reads YNNKEL (reference sequence). In DNA form, the CDR3 reads TGTGCCAGCGGGAGACAGGGGAACAATGAGCAGTTCTTC. Protein: CASGRQGNNEQFF.

The chain joins TRBV28 to TRBJ1-4; tentative D call: TRBD1 (5 bases). Germline V gene lookup returns CDR1 MDHEN and CDR2 SYDVKM. The V end was cut by 10 bases, the J end by 7 bases, with 19 bases between. This CDR3 spans 14 amino acids. The chain's CDR3 is CATRPGGGTEKLFF. CDR3 nucleotides: TGTGCCACCCGCCCGGGGGGAGGCACTGAAAAACTGTTTTTT. The whole variable domain, remainder taken from reference TRBV28 and TRBJ1-4, is DVKVTQSSRYLVKRTGEKVFLECVQDMDHENMFWYRQDPGLGLRLIYFSYDVKMKEKGDIPEGYSVSREKKERFSLILESASTNQTSMYLCATRPGGGTEKLFFGSGTQLSVL.

The gene calls are TRBV11-2 and TRBJ1-6; D is unresolved. Germline V gives CDR1 SGHAT, CDR2 FQNNGV. Trimming took 1 base from V and 6 from J, leaving 4 bases between them. The CDR3 is 13 amino acids. CDR3 nucleotides: TGTGCCAGCAGCTTAGGGGCTAATTCACCCCTCCACTTT. Translating it yields CASSLGANSPLHF. The whole variable domain, filled in from reference TRBV11-2 and TRBJ1-6, reads EAGVAQSPRYKIIEKRQSVAFWCNPISGHATLYWYQQILGQGPKLLIQFQNNGVVDDSQLPKDRFSAERLKGVDSTLKIQPAKLEDSAVYLCASSLGANSPLHFGNGTRLTVT.